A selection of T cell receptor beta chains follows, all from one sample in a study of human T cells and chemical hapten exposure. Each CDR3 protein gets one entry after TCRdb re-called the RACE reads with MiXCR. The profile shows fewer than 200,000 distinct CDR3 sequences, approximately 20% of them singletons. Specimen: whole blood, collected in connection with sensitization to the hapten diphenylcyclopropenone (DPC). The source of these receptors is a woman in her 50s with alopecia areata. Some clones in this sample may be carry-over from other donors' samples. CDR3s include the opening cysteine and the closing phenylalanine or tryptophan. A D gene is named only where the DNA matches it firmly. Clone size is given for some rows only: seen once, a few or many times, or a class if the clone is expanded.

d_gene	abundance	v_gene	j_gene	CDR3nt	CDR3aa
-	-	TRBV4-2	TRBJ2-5	TGTGTCAGCAGCCAAGGACTGGGGTTCGGAGAGACCCAGTACTTC	CVSSQGLGFGETQYF
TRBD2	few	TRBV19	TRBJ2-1	TGTGCCAGTAGTAGCGGGAGGGCCGATTCCTACAATGAGCAGTTCTTC	CASSSGRADSYNEQFF
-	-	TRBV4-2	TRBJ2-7	TGTGCCAGCAGCCAAGATCCCACTAGCTCCTACGAGCAGTACTTC	CASSQDPTSSYEQYF
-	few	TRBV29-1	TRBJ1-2	TGCAGCGTTGAAGACGGAAGATATGGCTACACCTTC	CSVEDGRYGYTF
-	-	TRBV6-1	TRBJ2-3	TGTGCCAGCATGGAACAGGGCACAGATACGCAGTATTTT	CASMEQGTDTQYF
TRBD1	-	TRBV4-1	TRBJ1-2	TGCGCCAGCAGCCAGGGACGGACAGGAGTCCGAAACTATGGCTACACCTTC	CASSQGRTGVRNYGYTF
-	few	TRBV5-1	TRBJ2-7	TGCGCCACCAGCCCAGGACCAGCGGACCTTGGAGAGCAGTACTTC	CATSPGPADLGEQYF
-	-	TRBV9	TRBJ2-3	TGTGCCAGCAGCCCGAGAGGCGGGAAGACAGATACGCAGTATTTT	CASSPRGGKTDTQYF
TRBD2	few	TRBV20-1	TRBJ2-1	TGCAGTGCAAAGACCCCCGGGACTAGCAGGACTGAGCAGTTCTTC	CSAKTPGTSRTEQFF
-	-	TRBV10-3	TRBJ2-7	TGTGCCATCAGTGAGCCGGGGTTCTACGAGCAGTACTTC	CAISEPGFYEQYF
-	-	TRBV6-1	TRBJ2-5	TGTGCCAGCAGTGAGGTCGGCCCGGAGACCCAGTACTTC	CASSEVGPETQYF
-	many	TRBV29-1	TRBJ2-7	TGCAGCGTTGAAGAGAAGTACGAGCAGTACTTC	CSVEEKYEQYF
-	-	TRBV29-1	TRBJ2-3	TGCAGCGTTGTAAGGGGATTAAGCACAGATACGCAGTATTTT	CSVVRGLSTDTQYF
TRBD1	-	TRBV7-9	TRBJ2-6	TGTGCCAGCAGCATTGGACAGGGGGGATCTGGGGCCAACGTCCTGACTTTC	CASSIGQGGSGANVLTF
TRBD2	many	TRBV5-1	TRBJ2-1	TGCGCCAGCAGCTTGGAACCAGCGGGAGATTCCGATGAGCAGTTCTTC	CASSLEPAGDSDEQFF
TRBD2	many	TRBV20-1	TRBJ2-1	TGCAGTGCTAGAGGAGGTGCGGGAGAATTCGATGAGCAGTTCTTC	CSARGGAGEFDEQFF
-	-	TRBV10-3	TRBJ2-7	TGTGCCATCAGTGAGTCCACAGGGCTCGACTCCTACGAGCAGTACTTC	CAISESTGLDSYEQYF
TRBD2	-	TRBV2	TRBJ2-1	TGTGCCAGCAGTGGACTAGCGGCTGTCAACAATGAGCAGTTCTTC	CASSGLAAVNNEQFF
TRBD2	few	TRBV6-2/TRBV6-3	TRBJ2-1	TGTGCCAGCAGTTACCTGCCGCCGGGACTAGCGGATCCGTTCTTC	CASSYLPPGLADPFF
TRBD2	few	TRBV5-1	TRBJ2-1	TGCGCCAGCAGCTTTGGGACTAACGTATTCAATGAGCAGTTCTTC	CASSFGTNVFNEQFF
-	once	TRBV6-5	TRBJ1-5	TGTGCCAGCAGGCCGACAGGCCTTAGCAATCAGCCCCAGCATTTT	CASRPTGLSNQPQHF
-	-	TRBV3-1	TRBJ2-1	TGTGCCAGCAGCCAAGATTTCGATGAGCAGTTCTTC	CASSQDFDEQFF
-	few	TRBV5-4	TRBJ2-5	TGTGCCAGCAGCTTGGGGCGGAGTCAAGAGACCCAGTACTTC	CASSLGRSQETQYF
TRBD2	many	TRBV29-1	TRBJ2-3	TGCAGCGCAACCGGGACTAGCGGGAGGGCAGATACGCAGTATTTT	CSATGTSGRADTQYF
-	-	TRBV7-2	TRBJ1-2	TGTGCCAGCAGCACAGACAGTCTGCGGGGCTACACCTTC	CASSTDSLRGYTF
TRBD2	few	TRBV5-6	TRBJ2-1	TGTGCCAGCAGCTTGGGACTAGCGGATTACAATGAGCAGTTCTTC	CASSLGLADYNEQFF
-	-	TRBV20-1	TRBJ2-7	TGCAGTGCTAGAGATCTACTTACTAATTTCTACGAGCAGTACTTC	CSARDLLTNFYEQYF
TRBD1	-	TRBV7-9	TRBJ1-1	TGTGCCAGCAGCTTCTCTCAGGGGGCGAATGAAGCTTTCTTT	CASSFSQGANEAFF
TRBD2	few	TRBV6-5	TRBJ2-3	TGTGCCAGCAGTTACGGGCTAGCGGGAGTCGGGGATACGCAGTATTTT	CASSYGLAGVGDTQYF
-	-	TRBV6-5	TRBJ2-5	TGTGCCAGCAGTTCGAGTAGGGGTTGGGAGACCCAGTACTTC	CASSSSRGWETQYF
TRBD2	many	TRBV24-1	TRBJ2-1	TGTGCCACCAGTGGTAATCAAGCGGGAGCCTACAATGAGCAGTTCTTC	CATSGNQAGAYNEQFF
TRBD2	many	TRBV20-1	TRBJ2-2	TGCAGTGCTGAACCGGGACTAGCGGCGAACACCGGGGAGCTGTTTTTT	CSAEPGLAANTGELFF
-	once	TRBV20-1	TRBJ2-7	TGCAGTGCTAGCACAGGACACCCCTACGAGCAGTACTTC	CSASTGHPYEQYF
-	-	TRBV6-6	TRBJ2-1	TGTGCCAGCAGTTACTCGAGGGCGTCCAATGAGCAGTTCTTC	CASSYSRASNEQFF
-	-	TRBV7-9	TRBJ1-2	TGTGCCAGCAGCTTAGAATACGGGTACAATGCTAACTATGGCTACACCTTC	CASSLEYGYNANYGYTF
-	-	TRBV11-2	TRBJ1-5	TGTGCCAGCAGCTTGGATTGGAATCAGCCCCAGCATTTT	CASSLDWNQPQHF
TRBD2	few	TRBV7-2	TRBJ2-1	TGTGCCAGCACCCATCTAGCGGGACTCTACAATGAGCAGTTCTTC	CASTHLAGLYNEQFF
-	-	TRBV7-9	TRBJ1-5	TGTGCCAGCAGCTTAGAGGCAGGGAATCAGCCCCAGCATTTT	CASSLEAGNQPQHF
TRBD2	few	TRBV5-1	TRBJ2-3	TGCGCCAGCAGTAGCCCTGTGGGACTAGCGGGAGTTAGAGATACGCAGTATTTT	CASSSPVGLAGVRDTQYF
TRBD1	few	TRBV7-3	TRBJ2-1	TGTGCCAGCAGCTTAACCCCCCCTCCCGGGACAGGGAGTGAGCAGTTCTTC	CASSLTPPPGTGSEQFF
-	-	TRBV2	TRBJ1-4	TGTGCCAGCAGTGTTAATCGGCAGGGAAGATTTAGTGAAAAACTGTTTTTT	CASSVNRQGRFSEKLFF
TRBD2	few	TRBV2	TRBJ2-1	TGTGCCAGTCTTGTATCCTTTGGACTAGCAAACAATGAGCAGTTCTTC	CASLVSFGLANNEQFF
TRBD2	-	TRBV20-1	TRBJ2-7	TGCAGTGCTCCACTAGCGGGAGGTCCCTACGAGCAGTACTTC	CSAPLAGGPYEQYF
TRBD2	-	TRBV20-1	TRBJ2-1	TGCAGTGCTGAAACTAGCGGGAGCGATGAGCAGTTCTTC	CSAETSGSDEQFF
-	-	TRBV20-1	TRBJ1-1	TGCAGTGCTAGCGGGGAACCGGAAAGCAATGAAGCTTTCTTT	CSASGEPESNEAFF
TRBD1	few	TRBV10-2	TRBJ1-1	TGCGCCAGCAAGGACAGGGGGCAAGACACTGAAGCTTTCTTT	CASKDRGQDTEAFF
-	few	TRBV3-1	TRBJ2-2	TGTGCCAGCAGGGACACTTCTCTGACAAACCTTCCCGGGGAGCTGTTTTTT	CASRDTSLTNLPGELFF